This TCR beta chain originates from a study of vaccination effects on CD4 cells after COVID-19. Study outcomes and limitations: Convalescent patients numbered few in the study; early post-infection timepoints were missing entirely.

Using immunoSEQ multiplex PCR, the repertoire was profiled, and TCRdb retains in-frame clones only, with some absent. Of about 45,000 clones in the sample, under 80% are singletons; the top ten hold roughly 29%. Notes on this clone: The antigen is unknown.

Germline CDR1 is SGHTA and CDR2 is FQGNSA. V was cut by 0 bases and J by 3 bases, with 12 bases left in between. This CDR3 is 15 amino acids long. CD4+ T cells specific for antigen were expanded with viral peptide pools by the ViraFEST assay before sequencing. Once cultured for approximately ten days, the cells underwent separation to obtain CD4+ T cells. From March to December 2020, the person had a SARS-CoV-2 infection that was confirmed by PCR. A density of fewer than 2.5 million PBMC per well was used; these cells were cultured with roughly 10 IU/ml IL-2 and approximately 10 ug/ml peptides. Source: CD4+ T cells from PBMCs cultured with a peptide pool, taken before COVID-19 vaccination. The rearrangement joins TRBV7-2 to TRBJ2-7; tentatively, D is TRBD1 (6 bases). The sequence came from a human donor who had a prior SARS-CoV-2 infection. The CDR3 nucleotides are TGTGCCAGCAGCTTAGCCGGGACACTAAACTACGAGCAGTACTTC. It yields the protein CASSLAGTLNYEQYF.